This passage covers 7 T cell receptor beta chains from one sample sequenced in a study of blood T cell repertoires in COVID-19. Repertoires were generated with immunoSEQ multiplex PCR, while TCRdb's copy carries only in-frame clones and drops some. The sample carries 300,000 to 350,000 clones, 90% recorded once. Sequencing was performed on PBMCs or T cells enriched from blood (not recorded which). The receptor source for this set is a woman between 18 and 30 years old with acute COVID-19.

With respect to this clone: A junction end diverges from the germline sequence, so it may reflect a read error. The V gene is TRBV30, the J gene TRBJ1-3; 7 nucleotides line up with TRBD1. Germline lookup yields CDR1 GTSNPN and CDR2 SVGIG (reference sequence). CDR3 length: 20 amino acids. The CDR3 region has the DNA TGTGCCTGGAGTGTGGGCATGAGGGGGCGATTTTCTCTTTTTGGAGACACCATATATTTT. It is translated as CAWSVGMRGRFSLFGDTIYF.

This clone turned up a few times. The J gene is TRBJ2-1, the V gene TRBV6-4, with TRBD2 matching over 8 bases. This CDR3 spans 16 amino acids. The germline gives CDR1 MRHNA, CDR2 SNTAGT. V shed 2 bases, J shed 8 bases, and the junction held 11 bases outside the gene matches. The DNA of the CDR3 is TGTGCCAGCAGTGACCGGACGGGACTAGTCGTAGATGAGCAGTTCTTC. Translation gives CASSDRTGLVVDEQFF.

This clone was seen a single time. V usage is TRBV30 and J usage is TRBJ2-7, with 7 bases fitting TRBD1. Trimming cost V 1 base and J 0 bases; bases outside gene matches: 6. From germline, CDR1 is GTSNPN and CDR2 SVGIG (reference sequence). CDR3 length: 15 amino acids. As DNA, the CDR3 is TGTGCCTGGAGTGGAACAGGGGACAGCTCCTACGAGCAGTACTTC. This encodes CAWSGTGDSSYEQYF.

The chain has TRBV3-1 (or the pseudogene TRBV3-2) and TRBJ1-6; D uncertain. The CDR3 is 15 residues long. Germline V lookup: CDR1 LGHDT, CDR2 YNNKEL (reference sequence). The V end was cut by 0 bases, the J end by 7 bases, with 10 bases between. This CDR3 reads CASSQEPQLNSPLHF. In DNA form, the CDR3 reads TGTGCCAGCAGCCAAGAACCACAGCTCAATTCACCCCTCCACTTT.

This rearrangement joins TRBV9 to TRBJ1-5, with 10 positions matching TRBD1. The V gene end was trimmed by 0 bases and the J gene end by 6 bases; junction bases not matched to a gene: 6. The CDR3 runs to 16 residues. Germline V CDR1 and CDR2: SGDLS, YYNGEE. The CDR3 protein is CASSVVGTGEFQPQHF. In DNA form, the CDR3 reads TGTGCCAGCAGCGTAGTAGGGACAGGGGAGTTTCAGCCCCAGCATTTT.

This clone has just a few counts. Here the CDR3 DNA reads TGTGCCAGCAGCTTAGCGGGCCCGGTGCGGGACAATGAGCAGTTCTTC. The encoded protein is CASSLAGPVRDNEQFF. J is TRBJ2-1 and V is TRBV7-9, with D maybe TRBD2 (5 bases). Germline V gene sequence: CDR1 SEHNR, CDR2 FQNEAQ (reference sequence). The CDR3 extends over 16 amino acids. V was pared by 0 bases and J by 5 bases, with 14 bases between.

The CDR3 nucleotides are TGTGCCAGTAGTATAAGAGGGGGTTTGGCTGAAGCTTTCTTT. As protein: CASSIRGGLAEAFF. V gene TRBV19 combines with J gene TRBJ1-1; possibly TRBD1 for D (6 bases). This CDR3 is built from 14 residues. V lost 2 bases, J lost 6 bases, and 13 bases lay in between. Germline V CDR1 and CDR2: LNHDA, SQIVND (reference sequence).